The 26 T cell receptor beta chains presented below share a single source sample, sequenced in a study of blood T cell repertoires in COVID-19 (dated by TCRdb to 2018 to 2020). Libraries came from the immunoSEQ multiplex PCR assay. TCRdb took over this immuneACCESS table, retaining in-frame rearrangements with V and J assigned. Such tables are incomplete; in checked studies, under half of the missing clones stem from an unresolved V gene, and the remainder is unexplained. In this sample the table shows 300,000 to 350,000 clones, around nine tenths of which occur a single time. The ten largest clones take up just over 1% of the sample. The sample consisted of PBMCs or T cells enriched from blood (not recorded which). Receptors originate from a woman aged 30 to 39 who had been exposed to COVID-19.

The CDR3 nucleotides are TGCGCCAGCAGCCAAGATTCCTGGAGGGGCTACACCTTC. It specifies CASSQDSWRGYTF. The V and J genes are TRBV4-1 and TRBJ1-2, with D uncertain. The CDR3 is made up of 13 amino acids. Looked up from germline, CDR1 is MGHRA and CDR2 is YSYEKL. V was pared by 0 bases and J by 8 bases, with 10 bases between.

The gene calls are TRBV29-1 and TRBJ2-1, with TRBD2 matching over 15 bases. The CDR3 is made up of 15 amino acids. Trimming took 3 bases from V and 6 from J; bases not matched to a gene: 3. In germline, CDR1 is SQVTM, CDR2 ANQGSEA. CDR3 DNA: TGCAGCGTTGAGGGGACTAGCGGGAGGTCCAATGAGCAGTTCTTC. It is translated as CSVEGTSGRSNEQFF.

The V gene is TRBV2, the J gene TRBJ1-1; 7 positions match TRBD1. Germline V gene data show CDR1 as SNHLY and CDR2 as FYNNEI. V was clipped by 6 bases and J by 4 bases; unmatched bases: 2. This CDR3 comprises 12 residues. CDR3 bases: TGTGCCAGCAGGGCAGGGGGCACTGAAGCTTTCTTT. The encoded protein is CASRAGGTEAFF. The full variable domain, rest sourced from reference TRBV2 and TRBJ1-1, is EPEVTQTPSHQVTQMGQEVILRCVPISNHLYFYWYRQILGQKVEFLVSFYNNEISEKSEIFDDQFSVERPDGSNFTLKIRSTKLEDSAMYFCASRAGGTEAFFGQGTRLTVV.

The chain joins TRBV28 to TRBJ1-3, with TRBD1 as a possible D gene (6 bases). Germline V gene data show CDR1 as MDHEN and CDR2 as SYDVKM. The CDR3 sequence is 16 residues long. V was trimmed by 6 bases and J by 0 bases, leaving 15 bases between them. The CDR3 loop reads CASRETGPGSGNTIYF. DNA for the CDR3: TGTGCCAGCAGGGAGACAGGACCAGGCTCTGGAAACACCATATATTTT.

The V call is TRBV28, the J call TRBJ1-4; 8 positions agree with TRBD1. This CDR3 contains 15 residues. The ends lost 5 bases at V and 8 bases at J; junction bases unmatched: 10. Per the germline V gene, CDR1 is MDHEN and CDR2 is SYDVKM. The CDR3 DNA follows: TGTGCCAGCAGTCCACCGAGGACAGGGTGGGAAAAACTGTTTTTT. Its protein is CASSPPRTGWEKLFF.

The chain links TRBV24-1 to TRBJ2-2; D is perhaps TRBD1 (6 bases). The CDR3 is 14 amino acids. V was trimmed by 0 bases and J by 6 bases, leaving 7 bases between them. In germline, CDR1 is KGHDR, CDR2 SFDVKD. In nucleotides, the CDR3 is TGTGCCACCAGTGATTTGGGGGGCCCCGGGGAGCTGTTTTTT. This codes for CATSDLGGPGELFF.

The chain recombines TRBV14 with TRBJ1-2, with D perhaps TRBD1 (5 bases). Germline V gene lookup returns CDR1 SGHDN and CDR2 FVKESK. There are 16 residues in the CDR3. V was shortened by 2 bases and J by 4 bases, with 17 bases between the two germline ends. The CDR3 loop reads CASSQLRSGGSYGYTF. In DNA, the CDR3 is TGTGCCAGCAGCCAACTAAGGTCCGGGGGGAGCTATGGCTACACCTTC.

The chain has TRBV19 and TRBJ1-4; perhaps TRBD1 as D (5 bases). Trimming removed 7 bases from V and 7 bases from J, with 19 bases in between. This CDR3 comprises 15 residues. Per the germline V gene, CDR1 is LNHDA and CDR2 is SQIVND (reference sequence). The CDR3 protein is CASTVPGLSGEKLFF. The CDR3 region has the DNA TGTGCCAGTACCGTTCCGGGACTGAGCGGTGAAAAACTGTTTTTT.

The chain uses TRBV19 and TRBJ1-2; D is possibly TRBD1 (5 bases). Trimming pared 4 bases from V and 8 bases from J, leaving 11 bases between. The CDR3 covers 12 residues. Germline CDR1 LNHDA, CDR2 SQIVND (reference sequence). CDR3 in amino acids: CASSSQGGGYTF. DNA for the CDR3: TGTGCCAGTAGTAGCCAGGGCGGCGGCTACACCTTC.

This rearrangement joins TRBV3-1 (or the pseudogene TRBV3-2) to TRBJ2-7; maybe TRBD1 (6 bases). This CDR3 contains 16 residues. Germline lookup yields CDR1 LGHDT and CDR2 YNNKEL (reference sequence). The V end lost 0 bases, the J end lost 1 base, and 13 bases lay between the germline ends. CDR3 loop: CASSQDLPGVSYEQYF. The CDR3 nucleotides read TGTGCCAGCAGCCAAGATCTTCCAGGGGTTTCCTACGAGCAGTACTTC.

The gene calls are TRBV19 and TRBJ2-5; 7 nucleotides align to TRBD1. Germline V CDR1 and CDR2: LNHDA, SQIVND (reference sequence). CDR3 length equals 15 residues. Trimming cost V 4 bases and J 2 bases; bases outside gene matches: 7. The CDR3 DNA follows: TGTGCCAGTAGTACAGGGACAGCTTATCAAGAGACCCAGTACTTC. As protein: CASSTGTAYQETQYF.

Many counts were recorded for this clone. The gene calls are TRBV14 and TRBJ1-3; D is uncertain. Trimming left V 4 bases short and J 0 bases short, with 13 bases between. Germline assignment: CDR1 SGHDN and CDR2 FVKESK. This CDR3 region has 16 residues. The CDR3: CASSPWSQSSGNTIYF. CDR3 coding DNA: TGTGCCAGCAGCCCTTGGAGTCAGAGCTCTGGAAACACCATATATTTT.

The chain has TRBV28 and TRBJ2-7; the match to TRBD2 covers 9 bases. J was trimmed by 4 bases and V by 5 bases; bases with no gene match: 12. CDR1 and CDR2 from the germline V gene are MDHEN and SYDVKM. The CDR3 loop spans 16 amino acids. The CDR3 DNA follows: TGTGCCAGCAGTCCCGGTGGGGCTAGCGGGAAGTACGAGCAGTACTTC. Translated: CASSPGGASGKYEQYF.

The rearrangement links TRBV28 to TRBJ2-5, with D perhaps TRBD2 (7 bases). Germline loops: CDR1 MDHEN, CDR2 SYDVKM. This CDR3 has 16 amino acids. Trimming removed 3 bases from V and 0 bases from J, with 14 bases in between. For the CDR3, the DNA is TGTGCCAGCAGTTTGGGGGGGGACACGAACCAAGAGACCCAGTACTTC. The encoded protein is CASSLGGDTNQETQYF.

The gene calls are TRBV7-8 and TRBJ2-7; 13 bases agree with TRBD2. Germline V lookup: CDR1 SGHVS, CDR2 FQNEAQ. The CDR3 is made up of 17 amino acids. The V segment lost 5 bases and the J segment 0 bases; nucleotides outside the gene matches: 7. Here the CDR3 reads CASSPRGLAGISYEQYF. As DNA, the CDR3 is TGTGCCAGCAGCCCACGGGGACTAGCGGGAATCTCCTACGAGCAGTACTTC.

The V gene is TRBV4-2, the J gene TRBJ2-1; the match to TRBD2 covers 8 bases. CDR1 is LGHNA, CDR2 YNFKEQ, per germline. CDR3 length: 16 amino acids. The junction had 8 bases not matched to a gene; V was cut back by 0 bases and J by 7 bases. CDR3 protein: CASSQDRASGYNEQFF. DNA for the CDR3: TGTGCCAGCAGCCAAGATAGGGCTAGCGGGTATAATGAGCAGTTCTTC.

This rearrangement joins TRBV27 to TRBJ2-3; possible D gene TRBD2, 5 bases. V lost 5 bases, J lost 2 bases, and 11 bases lay in between. The CDR3 runs to 14 residues. CDR1 and CDR2 from the germline V gene are MNHEY and SMNVEV (reference sequence). CDR3 sequence reads: CASSPGLHTDTQYF. CDR3 DNA: TGTGCCAGCAGTCCTGGACTTCACACAGATACGCAGTATTTT.

The rearrangement joins TRBV24-1 to TRBJ2-3; 10 nucleotides align to TRBD2. V shed 3 bases and J 4 bases; nucleotides not matched to a gene: 3. Germline CDR1 KGHDR, CDR2 SFDVKD. The length of the CDR3 is 15 residues. The CDR3 region is CATSDASGRADTQYF. CDR3 in DNA: TGTGCCACCAGTGATGCCAGCGGGAGGGCAGATACGCAGTATTTT.

This chain connects TRBV27 to TRBJ2-7; perhaps TRBD2 as D (6 bases). CDR1 is MNHEY, CDR2 SMNVEV, per germline (reference sequence). The CDR3 contains 12 residues. Trimming cost V 5 bases and J 4 bases, with 9 bases left between them. DNA of the CDR3: TGTGCCAGCAGTGTGGGGGGTTACGAGCAGTACTTC. It encodes CASSVGGYEQYF.

The chain carries TRBV29-1 and TRBJ2-7, with 9 nucleotides matching TRBD1. The CDR3 extends over 13 amino acids. CDR1 and CDR2 from the germline V gene are SQVTM and ANQGSEA. J gave up 7 bases and V 7 bases, and 11 bases lay outside the gene matches. CDR3: CSAPRGQGNEQYF. For the CDR3, the DNA is TGCAGCGCCCCCCGGGGACAGGGAAATGAGCAGTACTTC.

The rearrangement uses TRBV2 and TRBJ1-5; 8 bases are a match to TRBD1. The V gene end was trimmed by 6 bases and the J gene end by 3 bases; junction bases not matched to a gene: 10. The CDR3 sequence is 16 residues long. Germline V gene lookup returns CDR1 SNHLY and CDR2 FYNNEI. As DNA, the CDR3 is TGTGCCAGCAGGGAGAAACGGACAGGGTCCAATCAGCCCCAGCATTTT. This encodes CASREKRTGSNQPQHF. The full variable domain, its missing parts supplied by reference TRBV2 and TRBJ1-5, is EPEVTQTPSHQVTQMGQEVILRCVPISNHLYFYWYRQILGQKVEFLVSFYNNEISEKSEIFDDQFSVERPDGSNFTLKIRSTKLEDSAMYFCASREKRTGSNQPQHFGDGTRLSIL.

Written as DNA, the CDR3 is TGCGCCAGCAGCTTGACCGGACTACCTACTAGCACAGATACGCAGTATTTT. Protein product: CASSLTGLPTSTDTQYF. The gene calls are TRBV5-1 and TRBJ2-3, with a weak D call TRBD2 (6 bases). CDR3 length equals 17 residues. The germline V and J ends were trimmed by 1 base and 0 bases, with 15 bases remaining between them. Germline assignment: CDR1 SGHRS and CDR2 YFSETQ. Full variable domain (remainder filled in from reference TRBV5-1 and TRBJ2-3): KAGVTQTPRYLIKTRGQQVTLSCSPISGHRSVSWYQQTPGQGLQFLFEYFSETQRNKGNFPGRFSGRQFSNSRSEMNVSTLELGDSALYLCASSLTGLPTSTDTQYFGPGTRLTVL.

The gene calls are TRBV11-2 and TRBJ2-4; 12 bases align to TRBD1. Germline V gene data show CDR1 as SGHAT and CDR2 as FQNNGV. The CDR3 spans 15 residues. The V segment lost 3 bases and the J segment 6 bases; nucleotides outside the gene matches: 3. The CDR3 reads CASSLGQGAGNIQYF. The CDR3 region has the DNA TGTGCCAGCAGCTTGGGACAGGGGGCAGGAAACATTCAGTACTTC.

The chain links TRBV2 to TRBJ2-5, with TRBD2 matching over 9 bases. This CDR3 is 15 amino acids long. The V and J ends lost 6 bases and 4 bases, in that order; junction bases with no gene match: 9. The V gene's germline CDR1 is SNHLY and CDR2 FYNNEI. In nucleotides, the CDR3 is TGTGCCAGCAGGTCAAGACTAGCGGAGATAGAGACCCAGTACTTC. Translating it yields CASRSRLAEIETQYF.

J is TRBJ2-3 and V is TRBV5-6; 7 bases align to TRBD2. Unmatched junction bases numbered 12, after V lost 4 bases and J lost 1 base. Germline V gene data show CDR1 as SGHDT and CDR2 as YYEEEE. This CDR3 spans 17 amino acids. CDR3 in DNA: TGTGCCAGCAGCGTATGGAGAGCGGGGCGCGGCACAGATACGCAGTATTTT. Translating it yields CASSVWRAGRGTDTQYF.

Many counts were recorded for this clone. V and J are TRBV11-2 and TRBJ1-5; possible D gene TRBD1, 5 bases. This CDR3 is 15 amino acids long. Germline CDR1 and CDR2: SGHAT and FQNNGV. Trimming cost V 3 bases and J 3 bases, with 12 bases left between them. CDR3 sequence: CASSLGPGDNQPQHF. The CDR3 DNA sequence: TGTGCCAGCAGCTTGGGGCCGGGGGACAATCAGCCCCAGCATTTT.